This is a list of T cell receptor beta chains from one sample in a study of blood T cell repertoires in COVID-19. The data were produced by immunoSEQ multiplex PCR, yet TCRdb's version contains in-frame clones alone and is incomplete. The data contain more than 90,000 clones, 87% of them seen just once; the ten biggest clones take up approximately 7.7%. Sequenced sample: peripheral blood. The receptor source for this set is a human donor in a cohort sampled during active COVID-19. Both conserved end residues are part of each CDR3. The order of the fields is V gene, J gene, clone size, D gene, CDR3 protein. The D gene is left open where the match is weak. Some rows mark clone size as missing; the rest say once, few, many or name a class of expanded clone.

V: TRBV19
J: TRBJ2-2
size: -
D: TRBD2
CDR3: CASSMTSDGGTGELFF

V: TRBV3-1/TRBV3-2
J: TRBJ2-1
size: -
D: -
CDR3: CASSTNSAPYGMTQFF

V: TRBV19
J: TRBJ1-2
size: -
D: TRBD1
CDR3: CASSRDRVEETF

V: TRBV7-9
J: TRBJ2-7
size: -
D: TRBD1
CDR3: CASSWGQAQQYF

V: TRBV2
J: TRBJ2-3
size: -
D: TRBD2
CDR3: CASRGPGLAGPSTDTQYF

V: TRBV5-1
J: TRBJ2-1
size: -
D: -
CDR3: CASSLAFDEQFF

V: TRBV7-3
J: TRBJ2-1
size: -
D: -
CDR3: CASSLFGGSVEQFF

V: TRBV14
J: TRBJ1-1
size: -
D: -
CDR3: CASSQDRRGRTIEAFF

V: TRBV6-5
J: TRBJ2-3
size: -
D: -
CDR3: CASRGLNTDTQYF

V: TRBV27
J: TRBJ1-2
size: -
D: -
CDR3: CASKGGNYGYTF

V: TRBV11-2
J: TRBJ2-1
size: once
D: -
CDR3: CASSLVGGSYNEQFF

V: TRBV7-9
J: TRBJ1-2
size: -
D: -
CDR3: CASGPGLLGNYTF

V: TRBV3-1/TRBV3-2
J: TRBJ1-1
size: -
D: -
CDR3: CASSQDRGFTEAFF

V: TRBV3-1/TRBV3-2
J: TRBJ1-1
size: -
D: -
CDR3: CASSLAGASTEAFF

V: TRBV3-1/TRBV3-2
J: TRBJ1-5
size: -
D: -
CDR3: CASSPAAGNQPQHF

V: TRBV7-8
J: TRBJ2-7
size: -
D: -
CDR3: CASSLIRSPYEQYF

V: TRBV19
J: TRBJ1-2
size: -
D: -
CDR3: CASSAGTAPYGYTF

V: TRBV12-5
J: TRBJ1-4
size: -
D: -
CDR3: CASGLQGGGEKLFF

V: TRBV5-1
J: TRBJ2-3
size: -
D: -
CDR3: CASSLDTTDTQYF

V: TRBV21-1
J: TRBJ2-3
size: -
D: -
CDR3: CASSNGTGTRHDTQYF

V: TRBV27
J: TRBJ2-3
size: -
D: TRBD1
CDR3: CASSVQQGAVNSDTQYF

V: TRBV6-5
J: TRBJ1-4
size: -
D: -
CDR3: CASSYGFRRLNEKLFF

V: TRBV6-5
J: TRBJ2-3
size: once
D: -
CDR3: CASKYRGTDTQYF

V: TRBV6-4
J: TRBJ2-1
size: -
D: TRBD2
CDR3: CASSELAGTTYNEQFF

V: TRBV11-2
J: TRBJ2-3
size: -
D: -
CDR3: CASSLVDTQYF

V: TRBV6-5
J: TRBJ1-2
size: -
D: TRBD1
CDR3: CASSNRQGANYGYTF

V: TRBV7-2
J: TRBJ1-2
size: -
D: -
CDR3: CASSLGITLQNYGYTF

V: TRBV5-4
J: TRBJ1-5
size: -
D: TRBD1
CDR3: CASSFDRGAQPQHF

V: TRBV9
J: TRBJ1-5
size: -
D: -
CDR3: CASRNTAEQPQHF

V: TRBV29-1
J: TRBJ2-5
size: -
D: TRBD1
CDR3: CSYGQGDQETQYF

V: TRBV27
J: TRBJ2-1
size: -
D: TRBD2
CDR3: CASSRWTSGPNNEQFF

V: TRBV5-1
J: TRBJ1-1
size: -
D: -
CDR3: CASRGNTEAFF

V: TRBV7-3
J: TRBJ1-2
size: once
D: -
CDR3: CASSFGATAMDGYTF